This is a list of T cell receptor beta chains from one sample in a study of T cell responses to AZD1222 COVID-19 vaccine. Repertoires were generated with immunoSEQ multiplex PCR, while TCRdb's copy carries only in-frame clones and drops some. Of over 120,000 clones listed, 85% to 95% were seen once; the top ten hold over 7.5%. The sequencing here drew on peripheral blood, taken on day 0 of AZD1222 vaccination. The receptors originated from an adult in good health. Both conserved end residues are part of each CDR3. The D gene is left open where the match is weak. Clone size is not always given. Where it is, it says once, few, many or a class for expanded clones.

TRBV6-2/TRBV6-3	TRBJ1-1	.	.	11	CASSVGTEAFF	TGTGCCAGCAGTGTCGGGACCGAAGCTTTCTTT
TRBV7-3	TRBJ2-1	TRBD2	.	16	CASSLSPGLASNEQFF	TGTGCCAGCAGCTTAAGCCCGGGACTAGCGAGCAATGAGCAGTTCTTC
TRBV2	TRBJ2-3	.	.	14	CASSERVHTDTQYF	TGTGCCAGCAGTGAAAGGGTTCACACAGATACGCAGTATTTT
TRBV19	TRBJ1-4	TRBD1	.	13	CASGTGAGEKLFF	TGTGCCAGCGGGACAGGGGCTGGAGAAAAACTGTTTTTT
TRBV15	TRBJ2-5	.	.	17	CATSREGRGSGQETQYF	TGTGCCACCAGCAGAGAAGGGAGGGGGAGTGGGCAAGAGACCCAGTACTTC
TRBV9	TRBJ1-1	.	once	13	CASSEAANTEAFF	TGTGCCAGCAGCGAGGCGGCGAACACTGAAGCTTTCTTT
TRBV28	TRBJ1-3	.	.	15	CASSSGGRYVNTIYF	TGTGCCAGCAGTTCTGGAGGGCGCTATGTAAACACCATATATTTT
TRBV28	TRBJ2-7	TRBD2	.	16	CASSALGLAGAYEQYF	TGTGCCAGCAGCGCCCTCGGACTAGCGGGAGCTTACGAGCAGTACTTC
TRBV4-1	TRBJ2-5	.	.	11	CASGYLETQYF	TGCGCCAGCGGGTACCTGGAGACCCAGTACTTC
TRBV29-1	TRBJ1-1	.	.	11	CSVMVPGEAFF	TGCAGCGTGATGGTTCCGGGTGAAGCTTTCTTT
TRBV11-2	TRBJ2-7	.	.	12	CASSPQGHEQYF	TGTGCCAGCAGCCCACAGGGCCACGAGCAGTACTTC
TRBV3-1/TRBV3-2	TRBJ1-2	TRBD1	.	17	CASRLGTGGNEGYGYTF	TGTGCCAGCAGGTTGGGGACAGGGGGAAATGAAGGCTATGGCTACACCTTC
TRBV19	TRBJ1-2	TRBD1	.	16	CASSKGQGATRYGYTF	TGTGCCAGTAGTAAAGGACAGGGGGCGACCCGCTATGGCTACACCTTC
TRBV28	TRBJ1-5	.	.	15	CASSEDNGGLGPQHF	TGTGCCAGCAGTGAAGATAACGGGGGCCTGGGGCCCCAGCATTTT
TRBV2	TRBJ1-1	.	.	13	CASSLGPENWAFF	TGTGCCAGCAGTTTGGGACCAGAGAATTGGGCTTTCTTT
TRBV19	TRBJ1-1	.	.	13	CASSPTANTEAFF	TGTGCCAGTAGTCCGACAGCGAACACTGAAGCTTTCTTT
TRBV6-9	TRBJ1-4	TRBD1	.	17	CASSLNRGGLSNEKLFF	TGTGCCAGCAGCCTTAACAGGGGGGGATTGTCTAATGAAAAACTGTTTTTT
TRBV29-1	TRBJ2-6	.	once	12	CSPKGGANVLTF	TGCAGCCCTAAGGGTGGGGCCAACGTCCTGACTTTC
TRBV18	TRBJ2-5	.	few	11	CASVGDETQYF	TGTGCCAGCGTGGGCGACGAGACCCAGTACTTC
TRBV30	TRBJ2-3	.	once	13	CAWSAAWGDTQYF	TGTGCCTGGAGTGCGGCCTGGGGGGATACGCAGTATTTT
TRBV19	TRBJ1-1	.	.	14	CASSMGGIGTEAFF	TGTGCCAGTAGCATGGGGGGAATTGGCACTGAAGCTTTCTTT
TRBV5-1	TRBJ2-5	.	.	14	CASSRPGLQETQYF	TGCGCCAGCAGCCGACCTGGACTTCAAGAGACCCAGTACTTC
TRBV18	TRBJ1-1	.	.	14	CASSPPGRNTEAFF	TGTGCCAGCTCACCACCGGGCAGGAACACTGAAGCTTTCTTT
TRBV4-1	TRBJ2-1	.	.	15	CASSQVLGSYNEQFF	TGCGCCAGCAGCCAAGTACTAGGCTCCTACAATGAGCAGTTCTTC
TRBV30	TRBJ1-1	.	.	10	CAWAYSEAFF	TGTGCCTGGGCTTACAGTGAAGCTTTCTTT
TRBV19	TRBJ1-5	.	few	15	CASSLQPYSPQPQHF	TGTGCCAGTAGTTTACAGCCTTATTCCCCTCAGCCCCAGCATTTT
TRBV20-1	TRBJ1-4	.	.	11	CSAPHGEKLFF	TGCAGTGCTCCACATGGGGAAAAACTGTTTTTT
TRBV5-4	TRBJ1-1	TRBD1	.	13	CASSSDRETEAFF	TGTGCCAGCAGCTCCGACAGGGAAACTGAAGCTTTCTTT
TRBV18	TRBJ1-2	.	.	12	CASSPSNYGYTF	TGTGCCAGCTCACCTTCAAACTATGGCTACACCTTC
TRBV30	TRBJ2-3	.	.	12	CAWSGTGDTQYF	TGTGCCTGGAGTGGAACAGGTGATACGCAGTATTTT
TRBV2	TRBJ1-1	TRBD1	once	13	CASKDREGTEAFF	TGTGCCAGCAAGGACAGGGAGGGCACTGAAGCTTTCTTT
TRBV28	TRBJ2-5	TRBD2	.	15	CASSLRGAGEETQYF	TGTGCCAGCAGTTTGAGGGGCGCGGGGGAAGAGACCCAGTACTTC
TRBV19	TRBJ1-5	TRBD1	.	13	CASSPQGDQPQHF	TGTGCCAGTAGTCCCCAGGGGGATCAGCCCCAGCATTTT
TRBV6-5	TRBJ1-6	.	.	16	CASSYLQGVYNSPLHF	TGTGCCAGCAGTTACTTGCAGGGAGTCTATAATTCACCCCTCCACTTT
TRBV4-1	TRBJ2-1	TRBD2	.	16	CASSQDLAGGYNEQFF	TGCGCCAGCAGCCAAGATCTAGCGGGGGGCTACAATGAGCAGTTCTTC
TRBV7-9	TRBJ2-1	.	.	18	CASSPPLGGPSSYNEQFF	TGTGCCAGCAGCCCTCCACTGGGCGGGCCTAGCTCCTACAATGAGCAGTTCTTC
TRBV15	TRBJ1-5	.	.	14	CATGQWYSNQPQHF	TGTGCCACCGGCCAATGGTATAGCAATCAGCCCCAGCATTTT
TRBV28	TRBJ1-1	.	.	15	CASSLWQMVNTEAFF	TGTGCCAGCAGTTTATGGCAGATGGTGAACACTGAAGCTTTCTTT
TRBV14	TRBJ2-3	.	.	15	CASSQGHRVTDTQYF	TGTGCCAGCAGCCAAGGACACCGAGTCACAGATACGCAGTATTTT
TRBV6-5	TRBJ2-3	.	.	15	CASSSRAASTDTQYF	TGTGCCAGCAGTTCCCGGGCAGCTAGCACAGATACGCAGTATTTT
TRBV28	TRBJ1-5	TRBD1	once	15	CASRPQGLSNQPQHF	TGTGCCAGCAGGCCACAGGGGCTATCCAATCAGCCCCAGCATTTT
TRBV30	TRBJ2-7	.	.	12	CAWSPISYEQYF	TGTGCCTGGAGTCCGATTTCCTACGAGCAGTACTTC
TRBV6-5	TRBJ1-3	TRBD1	.	15	CASSYSGTDGNTIYF	TGTGCCAGCAGCTACTCCGGGACAGATGGAAACACCATATATTTT
TRBV6-2/TRBV6-3	TRBJ2-5	TRBD2	.	19	CASSSRRLAGVIYEETQYF	TGTGCCAGCAGTTCCAGACGACTAGCGGGGGTTATCTACGAAGAGACCCAGTACTTC
TRBV2	TRBJ1-1	TRBD1	.	14	CASSALQGKTEAFF	TGTGCCAGCAGCGCATTACAGGGGAAGACTGAAGCTTTCTTT
TRBV18	TRBJ2-7	TRBD1	once	14	CASSPPGQFYEQYF	TGTGCCAGCTCACCACCGGGACAGTTCTACGAGCAGTACTTC